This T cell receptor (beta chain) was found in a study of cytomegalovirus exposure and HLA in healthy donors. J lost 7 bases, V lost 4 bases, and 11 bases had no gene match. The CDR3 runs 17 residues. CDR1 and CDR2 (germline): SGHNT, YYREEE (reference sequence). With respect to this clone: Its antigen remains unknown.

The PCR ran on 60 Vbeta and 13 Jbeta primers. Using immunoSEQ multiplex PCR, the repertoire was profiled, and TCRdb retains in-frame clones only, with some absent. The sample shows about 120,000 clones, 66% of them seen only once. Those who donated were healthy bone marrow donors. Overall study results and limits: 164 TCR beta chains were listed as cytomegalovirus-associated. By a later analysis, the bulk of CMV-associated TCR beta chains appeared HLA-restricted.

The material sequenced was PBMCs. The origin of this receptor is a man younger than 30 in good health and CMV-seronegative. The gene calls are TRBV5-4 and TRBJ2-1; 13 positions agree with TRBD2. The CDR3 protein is CASSPRTSGGQKNEQFF. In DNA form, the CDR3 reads TGTGCCAGCAGCCCCCGGACTAGCGGGGGCCAGAAGAATGAGCAGTTCTTC.